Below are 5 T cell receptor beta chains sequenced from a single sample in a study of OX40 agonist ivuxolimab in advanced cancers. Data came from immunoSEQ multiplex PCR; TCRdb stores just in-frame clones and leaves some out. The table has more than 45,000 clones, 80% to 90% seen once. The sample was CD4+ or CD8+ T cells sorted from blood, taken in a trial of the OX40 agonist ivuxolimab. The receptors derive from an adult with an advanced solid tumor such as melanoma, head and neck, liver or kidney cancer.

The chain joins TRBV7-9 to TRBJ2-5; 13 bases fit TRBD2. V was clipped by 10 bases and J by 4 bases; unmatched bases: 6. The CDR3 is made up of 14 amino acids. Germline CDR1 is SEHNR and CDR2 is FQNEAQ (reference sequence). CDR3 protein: CAISGTSGTETQYF. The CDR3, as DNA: TGTGCCATCTCCGGGACTAGCGGGACAGAGACCCAGTACTTC.

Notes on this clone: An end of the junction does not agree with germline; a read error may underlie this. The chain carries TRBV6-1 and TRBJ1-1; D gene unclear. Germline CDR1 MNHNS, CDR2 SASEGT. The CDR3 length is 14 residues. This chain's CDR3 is CASNSGGQEAKEVF. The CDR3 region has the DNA TGTGCCAGCAATTCTGGAGGTCAAGAAGCAAAGGAAGTTTTC.

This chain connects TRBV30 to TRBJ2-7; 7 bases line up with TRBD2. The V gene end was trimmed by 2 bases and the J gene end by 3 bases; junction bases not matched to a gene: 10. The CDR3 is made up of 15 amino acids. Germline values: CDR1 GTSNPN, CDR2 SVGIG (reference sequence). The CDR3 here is CAWSFVRELSYEQYF. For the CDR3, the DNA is TGTGCCTGGAGTTTCGTGCGGGAGCTAAGCTACGAGCAGTACTTC.

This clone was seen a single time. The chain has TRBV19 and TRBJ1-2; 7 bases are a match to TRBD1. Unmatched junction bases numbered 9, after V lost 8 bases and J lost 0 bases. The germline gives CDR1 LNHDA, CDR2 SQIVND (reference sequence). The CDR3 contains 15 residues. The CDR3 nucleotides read TGTGCCAGTTATCCCGGACAGGCCGCTAACTATGGCTACACCTTC. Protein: CASYPGQAANYGYTF.

In DNA, the CDR3 is TGTGCCAGTAGTAAGGGGACGGTGAACACCGGGGAGCTGTTTTTT. It is translated as CASSKGTVNTGELFF. The V call is TRBV19, the J call TRBJ2-2; D tentatively reads TRBD1 or TRBD2 (5 bases each). The CDR3 runs to 15 residues. Germline assignment: CDR1 LNHDA and CDR2 SQIVND (reference sequence). V lost 4 bases to trimming and J lost 1 base, with 10 bases between them.